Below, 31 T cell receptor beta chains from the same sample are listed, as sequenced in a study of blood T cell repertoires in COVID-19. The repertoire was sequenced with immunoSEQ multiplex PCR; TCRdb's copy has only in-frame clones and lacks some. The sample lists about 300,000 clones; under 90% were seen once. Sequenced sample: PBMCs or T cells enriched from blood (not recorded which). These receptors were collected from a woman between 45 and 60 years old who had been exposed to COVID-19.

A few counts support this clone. This chain's CDR3 is CASSQVLRSVTGELFF. In DNA form, the CDR3 reads TGTGCCAGCAGCCAAGTGCTCCGATCAGTCACCGGGGAGCTGTTTTTT. The rearrangement uses TRBV3-1 (or the pseudogene TRBV3-2) and TRBJ2-2, with D unresolved. Trimming took 1 base from V and 4 from J, leaving 13 bases between them. Germline-derived CDR1 and CDR2 are LGHDT and YNNKEL (reference sequence). The CDR3 extends over 16 amino acids.

CDR3 in DNA: TGTGCCAGCAGTGAAGCGCGGGTCGGCGAGCAGTACTTC. Protein product: CASSEARVGEQYF. The chain couples TRBV6-1 to TRBJ2-7; TRBD2 might be the D (5 bases). This CDR3 has 13 amino acids. With 0 bases removed from V and 6 bases from J, the gap between germline ends came to 9 bases. Germline CDR1 reads MNHNS; CDR2 reads SASEGT.

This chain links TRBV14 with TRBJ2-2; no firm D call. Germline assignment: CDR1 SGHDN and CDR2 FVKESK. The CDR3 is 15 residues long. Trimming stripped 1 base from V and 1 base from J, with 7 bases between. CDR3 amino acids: CASSQVSGNTGELFF. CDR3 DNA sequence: TGTGCCAGCAGCCAAGTTTCGGGGAACACCGGGGAGCTGTTTTTT.

The CDR3 loop reads CASSRVQGEDYGYTF. CDR3 bases: TGTGCCAGCAGCAGAGTCCAGGGGGAGGACTATGGCTACACCTTC. The chain links TRBV7-8 to TRBJ1-2; 7 bases line up with TRBD1. This CDR3 is 15 amino acids long. CDR1 SGHVS and CDR2 FQNEAQ come from the germline V gene. V lost 5 bases to trimming and J lost 3 bases; unmatched junction nucleotides: 9.

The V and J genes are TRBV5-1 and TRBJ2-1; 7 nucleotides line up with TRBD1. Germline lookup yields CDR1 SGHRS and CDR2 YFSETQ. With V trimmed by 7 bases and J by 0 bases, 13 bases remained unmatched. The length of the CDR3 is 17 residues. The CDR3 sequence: CASALRGQYSSYNEQFF. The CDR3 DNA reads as TGCGCCAGCGCGCTCAGGGGACAGTATAGCTCCTACAATGAGCAGTTCTTC.

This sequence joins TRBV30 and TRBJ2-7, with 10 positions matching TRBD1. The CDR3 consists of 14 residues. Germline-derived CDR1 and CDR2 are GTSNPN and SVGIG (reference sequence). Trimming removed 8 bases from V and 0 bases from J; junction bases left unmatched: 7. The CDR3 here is CAGEDRGASYEQYF. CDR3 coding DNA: TGTGCCGGGGAGGACAGGGGGGCCTCCTACGAGCAGTACTTC.

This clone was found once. The CDR3 DNA is TGTGCCAGCAGTAAGGACAGGGCAGGGGAAAAACTGTTTTTT. Translated, it gives CASSKDRAGEKLFF. This chain joins TRBV2 and TRBJ1-4, with 8 nucleotides matching TRBD1. Per the germline V gene, CDR1 is SNHLY and CDR2 is FYNNEI. This CDR3 contains 14 residues. The junction had 7 bases not matched to a gene; V was cut back by 5 bases and J by 8 bases.

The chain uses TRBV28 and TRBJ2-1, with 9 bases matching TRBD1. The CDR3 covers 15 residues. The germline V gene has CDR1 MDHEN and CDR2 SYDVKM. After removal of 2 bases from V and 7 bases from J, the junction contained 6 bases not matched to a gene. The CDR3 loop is CASSLPTGGRNEQFF. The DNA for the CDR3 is TGTGCCAGCAGTTTACCTACAGGGGGCAGGAATGAGCAGTTCTTC.

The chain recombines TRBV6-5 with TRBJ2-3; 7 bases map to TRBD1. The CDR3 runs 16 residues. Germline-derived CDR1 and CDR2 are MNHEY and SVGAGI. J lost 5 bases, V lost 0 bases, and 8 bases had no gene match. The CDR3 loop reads CASSYSFGQERDTQYF. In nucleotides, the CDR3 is TGTGCCAGCAGTTACTCCTTCGGACAGGAAAGAGATACGCAGTATTTT.

CDR3 in amino acids: CASSRDRAQPQHF. CDR3 DNA sequence: TGTGCCAGCAGCCGGGACAGGGCTCAGCCCCAGCATTTT. The V and J genes are TRBV7-8 and TRBJ1-5, with 9 positions matching TRBD1. CDR3 length: 13 amino acids. V dropped 5 bases and J dropped 6; count of bases not matched to a gene: 2. Germline loops: CDR1 SGHVS, CDR2 FQNEAQ.

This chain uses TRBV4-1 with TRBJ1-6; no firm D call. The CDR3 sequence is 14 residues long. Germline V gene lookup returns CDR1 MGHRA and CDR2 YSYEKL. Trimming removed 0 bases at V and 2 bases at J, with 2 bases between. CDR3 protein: CASSQDTYNSPLHF. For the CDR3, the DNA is TGCGCCAGCAGCCAAGACACCTATAATTCACCCCTCCACTTT.

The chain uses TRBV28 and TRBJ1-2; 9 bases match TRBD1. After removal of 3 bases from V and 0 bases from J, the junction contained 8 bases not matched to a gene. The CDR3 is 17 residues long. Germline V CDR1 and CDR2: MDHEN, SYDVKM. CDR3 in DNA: TGTGCCAGCAGTTTTATCGGGACAGGGTATTCTAACTATGGCTACACCTTC. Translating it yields CASSFIGTGYSNYGYTF.

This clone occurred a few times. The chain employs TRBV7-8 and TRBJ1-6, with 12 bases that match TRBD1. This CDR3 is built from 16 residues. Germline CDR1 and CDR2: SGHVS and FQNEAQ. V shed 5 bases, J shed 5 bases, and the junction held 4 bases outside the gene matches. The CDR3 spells CASSPGTGGNNSPLHF. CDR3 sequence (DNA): TGTGCCAGCAGCCCGGGGACAGGGGGCAATAATTCACCCCTCCACTTT.

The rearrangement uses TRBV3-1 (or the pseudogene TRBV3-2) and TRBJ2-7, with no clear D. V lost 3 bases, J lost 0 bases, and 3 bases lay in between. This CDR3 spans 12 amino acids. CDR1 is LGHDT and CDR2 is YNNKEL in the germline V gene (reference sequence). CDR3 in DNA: TGTGCCAGCAGCCACAACTCCTACGAGCAGTACTTC. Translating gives CASSHNSYEQYF.

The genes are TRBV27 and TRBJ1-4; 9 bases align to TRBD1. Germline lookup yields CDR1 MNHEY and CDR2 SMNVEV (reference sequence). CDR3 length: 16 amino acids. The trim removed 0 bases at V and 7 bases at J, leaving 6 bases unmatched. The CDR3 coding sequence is TGTGCCAGCAGTTTATCGGAGTACAGGGGGCGTGAAAAACTGTTTTTT. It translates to CASSLSEYRGREKLFF. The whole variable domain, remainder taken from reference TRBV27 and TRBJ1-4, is EAQVTQNPRYLITVTGKKLTVTCSQNMNHEYMSWYRQDPGLGLRQIYYSMNVEVTDKGDVPEGYKVSRKEKRNFPLILESPSPNQTSLYFCASSLSEYRGREKLFFGSGTQLSVL.

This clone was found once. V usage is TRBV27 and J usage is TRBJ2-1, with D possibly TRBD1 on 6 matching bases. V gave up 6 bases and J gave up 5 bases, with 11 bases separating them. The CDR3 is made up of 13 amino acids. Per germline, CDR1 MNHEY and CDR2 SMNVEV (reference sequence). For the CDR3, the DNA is TGTGCCAGCAGGAACACAGGGAACAATGAGCAGTTCTTC. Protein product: CASRNTGNNEQFF.

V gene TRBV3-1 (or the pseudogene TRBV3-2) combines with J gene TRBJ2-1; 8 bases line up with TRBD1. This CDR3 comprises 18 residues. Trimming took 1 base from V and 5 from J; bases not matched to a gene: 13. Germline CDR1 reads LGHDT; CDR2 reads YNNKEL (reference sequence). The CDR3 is CASSQGLSSGTGNNEQFF. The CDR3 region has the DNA TGTGCCAGCAGCCAAGGTCTTTCTAGTGGGACAGGAAACAATGAGCAGTTCTTC.

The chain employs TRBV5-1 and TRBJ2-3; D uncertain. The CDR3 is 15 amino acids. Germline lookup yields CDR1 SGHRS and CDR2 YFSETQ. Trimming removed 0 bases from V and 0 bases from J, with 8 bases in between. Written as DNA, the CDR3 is TGCGCCAGCAGCTTGGGGCCAGGAAGCACAGATACGCAGTATTTT. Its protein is CASSLGPGSTDTQYF.

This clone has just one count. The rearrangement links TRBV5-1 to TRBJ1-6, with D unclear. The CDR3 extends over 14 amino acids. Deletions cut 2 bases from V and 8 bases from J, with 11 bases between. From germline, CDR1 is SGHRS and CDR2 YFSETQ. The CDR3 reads CASSFARVDSPLHF. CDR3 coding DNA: TGCGCCAGCAGCTTCGCACGGGTGGATTCACCCCTCCACTTT. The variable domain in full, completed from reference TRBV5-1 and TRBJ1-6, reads KAGVTQTPRYLIKTRGQQVTLSCSPISGHRSVSWYQQTPGQGLQFLFEYFSETQRNKGNFPGRFSGRQFSNSRSEMNVSTLELGDSALYLCASSFARVDSPLHFGNGTRLTVT.

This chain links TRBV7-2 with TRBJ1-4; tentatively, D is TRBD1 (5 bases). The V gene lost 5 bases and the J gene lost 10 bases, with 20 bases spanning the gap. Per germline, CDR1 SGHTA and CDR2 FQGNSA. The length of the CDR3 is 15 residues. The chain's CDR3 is CASSQEQNGGVKLFF. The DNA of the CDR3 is TGTGCCAGCAGCCAAGAGCAAAACGGAGGGGTAAAACTGTTTTTT.

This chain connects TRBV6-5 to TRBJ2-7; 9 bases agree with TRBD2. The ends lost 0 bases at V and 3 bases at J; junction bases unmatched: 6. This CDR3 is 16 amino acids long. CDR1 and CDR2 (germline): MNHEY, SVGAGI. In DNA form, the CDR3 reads TGTGCCAGCAGTTACTCTTTAGCGGGGGAATTCTACGAGCAGTACTTC. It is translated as CASSYSLAGEFYEQYF.

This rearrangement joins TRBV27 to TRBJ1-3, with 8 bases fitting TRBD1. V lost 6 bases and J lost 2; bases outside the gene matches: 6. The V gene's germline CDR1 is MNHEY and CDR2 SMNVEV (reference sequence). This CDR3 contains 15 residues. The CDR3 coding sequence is TGTGCCAGCAGGCAGGGGGCTTTCGCTGGAAACACCATATATTTT. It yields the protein CASRQGAFAGNTIYF.

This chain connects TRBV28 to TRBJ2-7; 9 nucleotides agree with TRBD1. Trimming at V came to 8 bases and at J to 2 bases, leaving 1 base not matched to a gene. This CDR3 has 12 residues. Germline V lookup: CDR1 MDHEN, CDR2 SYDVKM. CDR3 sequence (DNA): TGTGCCAGCGGACAGGGGACCTACGAGCAGTACTTC. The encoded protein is CASGQGTYEQYF.

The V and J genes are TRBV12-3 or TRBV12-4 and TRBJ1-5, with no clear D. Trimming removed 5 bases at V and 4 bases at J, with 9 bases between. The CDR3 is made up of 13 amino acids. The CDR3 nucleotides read TGTGCCAGCAGTCCAGACTGGAATCAGCCCCAGCATTTT. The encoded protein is CASSPDWNQPQHF.

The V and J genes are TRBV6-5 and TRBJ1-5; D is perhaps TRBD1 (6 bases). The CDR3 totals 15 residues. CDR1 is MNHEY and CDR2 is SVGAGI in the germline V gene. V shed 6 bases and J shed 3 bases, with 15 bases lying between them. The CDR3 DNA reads TGTGCCAGCAGCCATGACAGGAGAATCAATCAGCCCCAGCATTTT. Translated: CASSHDRRINQPQHF.

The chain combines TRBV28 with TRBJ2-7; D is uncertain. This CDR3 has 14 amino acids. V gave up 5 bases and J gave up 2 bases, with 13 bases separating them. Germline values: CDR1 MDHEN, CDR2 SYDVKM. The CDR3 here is CASSPRLITYEQYF. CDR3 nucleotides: TGTGCCAGCAGTCCACGACTCATAACCTACGAGCAGTACTTC. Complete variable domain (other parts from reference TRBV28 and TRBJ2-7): DVKVTQSSRYLVKRTGEKVFLECVQDMDHENMFWYRQDPGLGLRLIYFSYDVKMKEKGDIPEGYSVSREKKERFSLILESASTNQTSMYLCASSPRLITYEQYFGPGTRLTVT.

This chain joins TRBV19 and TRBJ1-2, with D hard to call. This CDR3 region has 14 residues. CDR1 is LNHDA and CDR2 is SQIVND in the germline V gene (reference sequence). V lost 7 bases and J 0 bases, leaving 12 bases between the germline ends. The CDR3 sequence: CASNGGPPNYGYTF. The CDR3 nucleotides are TGTGCCAGTAATGGAGGGCCTCCTAACTATGGCTACACCTTC.

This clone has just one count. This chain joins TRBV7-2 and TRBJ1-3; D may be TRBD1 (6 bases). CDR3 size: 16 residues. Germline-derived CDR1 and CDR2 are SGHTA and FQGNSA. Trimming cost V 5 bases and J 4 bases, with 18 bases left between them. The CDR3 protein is CASSQMTGATGNTIYF. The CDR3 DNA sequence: TGTGCCAGCAGCCAGATGACAGGAGCCACAGGAAACACCATATATTTT.

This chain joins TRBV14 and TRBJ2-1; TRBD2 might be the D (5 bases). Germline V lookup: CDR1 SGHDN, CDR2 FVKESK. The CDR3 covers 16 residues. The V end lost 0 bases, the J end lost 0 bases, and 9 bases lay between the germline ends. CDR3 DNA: TGTGCCAGCAGCCAAGATGTCGGAGGCTCCTACAATGAGCAGTTCTTC. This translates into CASSQDVGGSYNEQFF. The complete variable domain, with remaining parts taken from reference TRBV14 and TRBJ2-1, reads EAGVTQFPSHSVIEKGQTVTLRCDPISGHDNLYWYRRVMGKEIKFLLHFVKESKQDESGMPNNRFLAERTGGTYSTLKVQPAELEDSGVYFCASSQDVGGSYNEQFFGPGTRLTVL.

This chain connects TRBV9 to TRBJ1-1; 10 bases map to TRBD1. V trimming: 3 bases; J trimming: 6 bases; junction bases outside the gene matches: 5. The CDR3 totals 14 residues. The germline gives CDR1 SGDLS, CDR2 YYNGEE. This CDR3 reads CASSGDRGAPEAFF. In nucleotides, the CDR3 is TGTGCCAGCAGCGGGGACAGGGGTGCTCCTGAAGCTTTCTTT.

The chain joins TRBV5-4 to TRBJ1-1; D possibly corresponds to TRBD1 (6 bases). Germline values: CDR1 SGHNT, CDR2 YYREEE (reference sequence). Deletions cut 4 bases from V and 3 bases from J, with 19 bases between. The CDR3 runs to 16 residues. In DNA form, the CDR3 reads TGTGCCAGCAGCCGCCAACAGGGAGGGAAACACACTGAAGCTTTCTTT. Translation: CASSRQQGGKHTEAFF.